These 4 T cell receptor beta chains were sequenced from one sample in a study of shared clonotypes between healthy human individuals. Assay: immunoSEQ multiplex PCR; the TCRdb copy retains only in-frame clones and omits some. This sample has fewer than 600,000 clones; roughly three quarters occur once, and the top ten carry roughly an eighth. The sequenced sample consisted of PBMCs. The source is a woman aged 40 to 50 in good health. Some clones in this sample may be carry-over from other donors' samples.

This clone came up a few times. This CDR3 reads CASSLGTSGRVEDTQYF. The CDR3 DNA reads TGCGCCAGCAGCTTGGGGACTAGCGGGAGGGTGGAAGATACGCAGTATTTT. The V gene is TRBV5-1, the J gene TRBJ2-3, with TRBD2 matching 15 bases. This CDR3 comprises 17 residues. With 0 bases clipped from V and 5 bases from J, the junction kept 4 bases outside the gene matches. Germline V lookup: CDR1 SGHRS, CDR2 YFSETQ.

The gene calls are TRBV7-2 and TRBJ2-5; 8 bases are shared with TRBD1. With 6 bases clipped from V and 0 bases from J, the junction kept 12 bases outside the gene matches. The CDR3 has 17 residues. Germline-derived CDR1 and CDR2 are SGHTA and FQGNSA. The chain's CDR3 is CASRQIGTGPNQETQYF. The CDR3 DNA is TGTGCCAGCAGACAAATCGGGACAGGTCCTAACCAAGAGACCCAGTACTTC.

The table lists this clone with a few counts. The chain links TRBV7-2 to TRBJ2-3, with 10 nucleotides matching TRBD2. The V gene end was trimmed by 0 bases and the J gene end by 4 bases; junction bases not matched to a gene: 4. Germline CDR1 SGHTA, CDR2 FQGNSA. The CDR3 loop spans 16 amino acids. CDR3: CASSLAFGTSADTQYF. CDR3 DNA sequence: TGTGCCAGCAGCTTAGCGTTCGGGACTAGCGCAGATACGCAGTATTTT.

The chain links TRBV19 to TRBJ2-3, with no clear D. Trimming stripped 3 bases from V and 1 base from J, with 8 bases between. Per germline, CDR1 LNHDA and CDR2 SQIVND (reference sequence). The CDR3 runs to 14 residues. The CDR3, as DNA: TGTGCCAGTAGTATTAGGCAGGGCACAGATACGCAGTATTTT. Translation: CASSIRQGTDTQYF.